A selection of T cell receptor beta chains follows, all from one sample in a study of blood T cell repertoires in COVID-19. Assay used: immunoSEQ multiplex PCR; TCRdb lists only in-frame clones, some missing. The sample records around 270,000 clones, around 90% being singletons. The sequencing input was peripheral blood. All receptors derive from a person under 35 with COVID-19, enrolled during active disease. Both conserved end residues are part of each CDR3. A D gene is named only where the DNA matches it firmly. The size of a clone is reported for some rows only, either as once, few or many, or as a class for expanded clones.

CDR3: CASSQGSGNYGYTF; DNA: TGCGCCAGCAGCCAAGGGTCAGGGAACTATGGCTACACCTTC; length: 14; V: TRBV4-1; J: TRBJ1-2; D: .; size: .
CDR3: CASSLATGVAETQYF; DNA: TGTGCCAGCAGCTTAGCGACAGGGGTCGCAGAGACCCAGTACTTC; length: 15; V: TRBV11-2; J: TRBJ2-5; D: TRBD1; size: .
CDR3: CASSQAGYGYTF; DNA: TGCGCCAGCAGCCAAGCAGGGTATGGCTACACCTTC; length: 12; V: TRBV4-1; J: TRBJ1-2; D: .; size: .
CDR3: CASSIQRETQYF; DNA: TGTGCCAGCAGCATTCAGAGGGAGACCCAGTACTTC; length: 12; V: TRBV7-9; J: TRBJ2-5; D: .; size: .
CDR3: CASSHSGQGGNQPQHF; DNA: TGTGCCAGCAGCCACTCTGGACAGGGTGGGAATCAGCCCCAGCATTTT; length: 16; V: TRBV3-1/TRBV3-2; J: TRBJ1-5; D: TRBD1; size: .
CDR3: CASRGRGGALSRDNQPQHF; DNA: TGTGCCAGCAGGGGACGAGGGGGGGCGCTTAGCAGGGACAATCAGCCCCAGCATTTT; length: 19; V: TRBV2; J: TRBJ1-5; D: .; size: .
CDR3: CAIRELAGEGNEQFF; DNA: TGTGCCATCAGAGAGCTAGCGGGAGAAGGCAATGAGCAGTTCTTC; length: 15; V: TRBV10-3; J: TRBJ2-1; D: TRBD2; size: .
CDR3: CASSRGTSGLYNEQFF; DNA: TGTGCCAGCAGCCGAGGGACTAGCGGTCTCTACAATGAGCAGTTCTTC; length: 16; V: TRBV5-4; J: TRBJ2-1; D: TRBD2; size: .
CDR3: CASSFDRGEWGEQYF; DNA: TGTGCCAGCAGCTTCGACAGGGGGGAGTGGGGCGAGCAGTACTTC; length: 15; V: TRBV7-9; J: TRBJ2-7; D: TRBD1; size: .
CDR3: CASSFSGSAYEQYF; DNA: TGTGCCAGCAGCTTTAGCGGGAGCGCCTACGAGCAGTACTTC; length: 14; V: TRBV7-2; J: TRBJ2-7; D: TRBD2; size: .
CDR3: CASSLSWRGSFTGELFF; DNA: TGTGCCAGCAGCTTATCGTGGAGAGGCTCGTTCACCGGGGAGCTGTTTTTT; length: 17; V: TRBV7-8; J: TRBJ2-2; D: .; size: .
CDR3: CASSLEPGLAGNEQFF; DNA: TGTGCCAGCAGTCTGGAACCGGGACTAGCGGGGAATGAGCAGTTCTTC; length: 16; V: TRBV9; J: TRBJ2-1; D: TRBD2; size: .
CDR3: CASSPGGTSAYNEQFF; DNA: TGTGCCAGCAGCCCCGGCGGGACTAGCGCCTACAATGAGCAGTTCTTC; length: 16; V: TRBV7-9; J: TRBJ2-1; D: TRBD2; size: .
CDR3: CASSLGTRTSGSGDTQYF; DNA: TGCGCCAGCAGCTTGGGAACTAGGACTAGCGGGAGTGGCGATACGCAGTATTTT; length: 18; V: TRBV5-1; J: TRBJ2-3; D: TRBD2; size: .
CDR3: CASSQDQERQGGETQYF; DNA: TGTGCCAGCAGCCAAGATCAGGAACGACAGGGTGGAGAGACCCAGTACTTC; length: 17; V: TRBV3-1/TRBV3-2; J: TRBJ2-5; D: TRBD1; size: .
CDR3: CAGGGFIYEQYF; DNA: TGTGCCGGGGGGGGTTTTATCTACGAGCAGTACTTC; length: 12; V: TRBV6-5; J: TRBJ2-7; D: TRBD2; size: .
CDR3: CASTQGEPGNTIYF; DNA: TGTGCCAGCACCCAAGGAGAACCTGGAAACACCATATATTTT; length: 14; V: TRBV7-9; J: TRBJ1-3; D: .; size: .
CDR3: CASSQGTSGGITQYF; DNA: TGTGCCAGCAGCCAAGGGACTAGCGGGGGGATCACCCAGTACTTC; length: 15; V: TRBV3-1/TRBV3-2; J: TRBJ2-5; D: TRBD2; size: once
CDR3: CASSQGLSGRDYEQYF; DNA: TGCGCCAGCAGCCAAGGGCTCAGCGGGAGGGACTACGAGCAGTACTTC; length: 16; V: TRBV4-1; J: TRBJ2-7; D: TRBD2; size: once
CDR3: CASSLRGNSNQPQHF; DNA: TGTGCCAGCAGTTTACGGGGGAATAGCAATCAGCCCCAGCATTTT; length: 15; V: TRBV27; J: TRBJ1-5; D: .; size: .
CDR3: CASSWDSGTEAFF; DNA: TGTGCCAGCAGCTGGGACAGTGGCACTGAAGCTTTCTTT; length: 13; V: TRBV5-4; J: TRBJ1-1; D: TRBD1; size: .
CDR3: CASTTGQRKGTQYF; DNA: TGTGCCAGCACCACGGGACAGCGGAAGGGGACCCAGTACTTC; length: 14; V: TRBV27; J: TRBJ2-5; D: TRBD1; size: .
CDR3: CASTAIGGNGELFF; DNA: TGCGCCAGCACCGCGATCGGGGGAAACGGGGAGCTGTTTTTT; length: 14; V: TRBV5-1; J: TRBJ2-2; D: .; size: .
CDR3: CATSGRENYGYTF; DNA: TGTGCCACCAGTGGGAGGGAAAACTATGGCTACACCTTC; length: 13; V: TRBV24-1; J: TRBJ1-2; D: .; size: .
CDR3: CASSSGLNTEAFF; DNA: TGTGCCAGCAGCTCCGGTCTAAACACTGAAGCTTTCTTT; length: 13; V: TRBV7-9; J: TRBJ1-1; D: .; size: .
CDR3: CASSIEQTGSNQPQHF; DNA: TGTGCCAGTAGTATCGAGCAAACGGGTAGCAATCAGCCCCAGCATTTT; length: 16; V: TRBV19; J: TRBJ1-5; D: .; size: once
CDR3: CASSRDQGTEAFF; DNA: TGTGCCAGCAGTCGGGACCAGGGGACTGAAGCTTTCTTT; length: 13; V: TRBV2; J: TRBJ1-1; D: .; size: once
CDR3: CASRRRLALYEQYF; DNA: TGTGCCAGCAGAAGGAGACTAGCGCTGTACGAGCAGTACTTC; length: 14; V: TRBV5-6; J: TRBJ2-7; D: TRBD2; size: once
CDR3: CASSHFQYEQYF; DNA: TGTGCCAGCAGCCATTTCCAGTACGAGCAGTACTTC; length: 12; V: TRBV3-1/TRBV3-2; J: TRBJ2-7; D: .; size: .
CDR3: CASSLYPTSSGSSNEQYF; DNA: TGCGCCAGCAGCTTGTACCCTACGAGTAGCGGGAGTTCAAACGAGCAGTACTTC; length: 18; V: TRBV5-1; J: TRBJ2-7; D: TRBD2; size: .
CDR3: CASSEAPGAEETQYF; DNA: TGTGCCAGCAGTGAAGCTCCGGGAGCCGAAGAGACCCAGTACTTC; length: 15; V: TRBV2; J: TRBJ2-5; D: .; size: .
CDR3: CASRRTGVAGELFF; DNA: TGTGCCAGCAGACGGACAGGGGTGGCCGGGGAGCTGTTTTTT; length: 14; V: TRBV2; J: TRBJ2-2; D: TRBD1; size: .
CDR3: CASSLGQGGGTTNEKLFF; DNA: TGTGCCAGCAGCTTGGGACAAGGGGGGGGCACAACTAATGAAAAACTGTTTTTT; length: 18; V: TRBV7-9; J: TRBJ1-4; D: .; size: .
CDR3: CASSFRGDYGELFF; DNA: TGTGCCAGCAGTTTCCGGGGGGATTACGGGGAGCTGTTTTTT; length: 14; V: TRBV27; J: TRBJ2-2; D: TRBD2; size: .
CDR3: CASILDGAAADTQYF; DNA: TGTGCCAGCATCCTGGATGGGGCCGCAGCAGATACGCAGTATTTT; length: 15; V: TRBV6-6; J: TRBJ2-3; D: .; size: .
CDR3: CASSSGLAGSNEQFF; DNA: TGCGCCAGCAGCTCCGGACTAGCGGGAAGTAATGAGCAGTTCTTC; length: 15; V: TRBV5-1; J: TRBJ2-1; D: TRBD2; size: .
CDR3: CASSLAQGLSGPGTTDTQYF; DNA: TGTGCCAGCAGCTTAGCGCAGGGGTTGAGCGGTCCAGGAACGACAGATACGCAGTATTTT; length: 20; V: TRBV7-6; J: TRBJ2-3; D: .; size: .
CDR3: CASSLEVGGENTEAFF; DNA: TGTGCCAGCAGCTTAGAGGTGGGAGGCGAGAACACTGAAGCTTTCTTT; length: 16; V: TRBV7-9; J: TRBJ1-1; D: .; size: .
CDR3: CAWSEGGNQPQHF; DNA: TGTGCCTGGAGTGAAGGGGGCAATCAGCCCCAGCATTTT; length: 13; V: TRBV30; J: TRBJ1-5; D: .; size: once
CDR3: CASSLPGGFDTGELFF; DNA: TGTGCCAGCAGCTTACCAGGGGGCTTTGACACCGGGGAGCTGTTTTTT; length: 16; V: TRBV11-3; J: TRBJ2-2; D: TRBD1; size: .
CDR3: CSASLAGLSGEQFF; DNA: TGCAGTGCTAGTCTAGCGGGGTTATCTGGGGAGCAGTTCTTC; length: 14; V: TRBV20-1; J: TRBJ2-1; D: TRBD2; size: .
CDR3: CASRVRAQGTQYF; DNA: TGTGCCAGCAGGGTCCGGGCACAGGGAACGCAGTATTTT; length: 13; V: TRBV6-5; J: TRBJ2-3; D: .; size: .
CDR3: CASSLDAPTYEQYF; DNA: TGTGCCAGCAGCTTGGATGCACCTACCTACGAGCAGTACTTC; length: 14; V: TRBV5-6; J: TRBJ2-7; D: .; size: .
CDR3: CATSDPTGGDYGYTF; DNA: TGTGCCACCAGTGATCCGACAGGGGGCGACTATGGCTACACCTTC; length: 15; V: TRBV24-1; J: TRBJ1-2; D: TRBD1; size: .
CDR3: CASSPRGSYNEQFF; DNA: TGTGCCAGCAGCCCCAGGGGCTCCTACAATGAGCAGTTCTTC; length: 14; V: TRBV5-4; J: TRBJ2-1; D: .; size: .